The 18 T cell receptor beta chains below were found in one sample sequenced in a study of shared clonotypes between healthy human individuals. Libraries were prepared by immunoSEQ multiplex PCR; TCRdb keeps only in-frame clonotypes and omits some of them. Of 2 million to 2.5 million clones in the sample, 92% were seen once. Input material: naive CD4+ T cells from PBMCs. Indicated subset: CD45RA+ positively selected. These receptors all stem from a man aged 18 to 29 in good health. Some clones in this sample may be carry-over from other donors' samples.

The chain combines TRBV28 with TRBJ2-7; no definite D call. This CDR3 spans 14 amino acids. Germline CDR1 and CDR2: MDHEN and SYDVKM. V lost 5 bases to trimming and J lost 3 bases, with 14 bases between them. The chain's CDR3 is CASSPNPGDYEQYF. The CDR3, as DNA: TGTGCCAGCAGTCCGAATCCAGGTGACTACGAGCAGTACTTC.

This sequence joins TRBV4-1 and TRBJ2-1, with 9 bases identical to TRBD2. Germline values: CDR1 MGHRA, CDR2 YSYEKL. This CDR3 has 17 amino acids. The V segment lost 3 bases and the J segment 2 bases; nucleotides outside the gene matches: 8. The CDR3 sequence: CASSHPLTSGTYNEQFF. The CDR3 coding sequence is TGCGCCAGCAGCCACCCCCTGACTAGCGGTACCTACAATGAGCAGTTCTTC.

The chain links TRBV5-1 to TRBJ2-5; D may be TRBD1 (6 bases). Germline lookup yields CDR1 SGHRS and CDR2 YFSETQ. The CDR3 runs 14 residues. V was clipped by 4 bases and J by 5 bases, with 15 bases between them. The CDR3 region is CASSPPQGWETQYF. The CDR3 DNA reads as TGCGCCAGCAGCCCACCACAGGGTTGGGAGACCCAGTACTTC.

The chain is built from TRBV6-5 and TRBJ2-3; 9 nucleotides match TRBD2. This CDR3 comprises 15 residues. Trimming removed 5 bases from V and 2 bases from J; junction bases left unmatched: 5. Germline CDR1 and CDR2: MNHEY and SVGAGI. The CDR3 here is CASSRGTSLTDTQYF. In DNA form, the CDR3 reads TGTGCCAGCAGTCGCGGGACTAGCCTCACAGATACGCAGTATTTT.

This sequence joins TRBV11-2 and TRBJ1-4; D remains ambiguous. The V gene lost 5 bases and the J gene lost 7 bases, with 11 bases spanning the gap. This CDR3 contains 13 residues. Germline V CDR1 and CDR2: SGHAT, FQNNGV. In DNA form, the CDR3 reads TGTGCCAGCAGCCCAAACCGGGGTGAAAAACTGTTTTTT. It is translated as CASSPNRGEKLFF.

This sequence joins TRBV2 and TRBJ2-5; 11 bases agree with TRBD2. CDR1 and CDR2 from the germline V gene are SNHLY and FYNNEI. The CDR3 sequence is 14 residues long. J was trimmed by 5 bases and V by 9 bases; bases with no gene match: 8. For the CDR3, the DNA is TGTGCCAGTAGCGGGAGGGCCGGGAGGGAGACCCAGTACTTC. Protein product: CASSGRAGRETQYF.

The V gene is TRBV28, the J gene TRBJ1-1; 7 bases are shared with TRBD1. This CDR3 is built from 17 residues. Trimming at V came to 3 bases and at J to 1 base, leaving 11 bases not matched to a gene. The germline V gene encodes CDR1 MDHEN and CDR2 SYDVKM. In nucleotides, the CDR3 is TGTGCCAGCAGTTTTTTCCAGCTGGGACAGCCGAACACTGAAGCTTTCTTT. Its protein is CASSFFQLGQPNTEAFF.

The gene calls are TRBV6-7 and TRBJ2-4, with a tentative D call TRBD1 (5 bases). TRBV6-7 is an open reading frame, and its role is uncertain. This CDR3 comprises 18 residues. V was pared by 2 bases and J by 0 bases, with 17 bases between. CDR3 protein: CASSYGTGRRLAKNIQYF. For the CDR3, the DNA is TGTGCCAGCAGTTACGGTACAGGTAGGCGCCTAGCCAAAAACATTCAGTACTTC.

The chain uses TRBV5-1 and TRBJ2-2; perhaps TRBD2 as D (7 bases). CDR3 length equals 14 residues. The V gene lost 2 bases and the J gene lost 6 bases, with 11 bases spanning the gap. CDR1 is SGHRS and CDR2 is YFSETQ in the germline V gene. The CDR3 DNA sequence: TGCGCCAGCAGCTTCGGAGGGGGGGCCGGGGAGCTGTTTTTT. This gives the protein CASSFGGGAGELFF.

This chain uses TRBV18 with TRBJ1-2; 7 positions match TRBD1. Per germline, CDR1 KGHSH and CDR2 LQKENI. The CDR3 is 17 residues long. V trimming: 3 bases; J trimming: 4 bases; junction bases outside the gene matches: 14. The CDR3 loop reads CASSPGTATLGGYGYTF. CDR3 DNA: TGTGCCAGCTCACCTGGGACAGCCACTCTTGGAGGCTATGGCTACACCTTC. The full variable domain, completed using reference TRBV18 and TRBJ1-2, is NAGVMQNPRHLVRRRGQEARLRCSPMKGHSHVYWYRQLPEEGLKFMVYLQKENIIDESGMPKERFSAEFPKEGPSILRIQQVVRGDSAAYFCASSPGTATLGGYGYTFGSGTRLTVV.

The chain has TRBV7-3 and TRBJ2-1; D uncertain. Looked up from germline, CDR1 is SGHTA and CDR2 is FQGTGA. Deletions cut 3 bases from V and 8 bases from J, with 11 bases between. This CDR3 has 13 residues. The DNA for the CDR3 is TGTGCCAGCAGCTTGGGTCCCCGGGATGAGCAGTTCTTC. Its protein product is CASSLGPRDEQFF.

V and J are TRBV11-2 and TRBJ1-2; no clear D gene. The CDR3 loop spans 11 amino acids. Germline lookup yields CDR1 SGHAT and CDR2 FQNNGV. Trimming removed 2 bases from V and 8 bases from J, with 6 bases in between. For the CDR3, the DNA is TGTGCCAGCAGCTTATCAAGGGGCTACACCTTC. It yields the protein CASSLSRGYTF.

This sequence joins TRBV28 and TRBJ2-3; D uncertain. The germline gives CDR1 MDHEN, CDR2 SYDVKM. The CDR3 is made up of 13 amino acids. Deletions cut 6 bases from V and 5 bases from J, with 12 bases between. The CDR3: CASSRPPLDTQYF. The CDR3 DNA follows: TGTGCCAGCAGCCGCCCTCCATTAGATACGCAGTATTTT.

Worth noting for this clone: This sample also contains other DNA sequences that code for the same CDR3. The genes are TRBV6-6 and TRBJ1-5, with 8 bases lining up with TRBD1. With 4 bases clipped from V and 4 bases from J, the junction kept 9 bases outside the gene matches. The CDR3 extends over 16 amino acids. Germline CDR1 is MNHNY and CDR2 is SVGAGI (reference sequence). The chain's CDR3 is CASSSVGQGLNQPQHF. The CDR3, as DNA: TGTGCCAGCAGTTCCGTCGGACAGGGCCTAAATCAGCCCCAGCATTTT.

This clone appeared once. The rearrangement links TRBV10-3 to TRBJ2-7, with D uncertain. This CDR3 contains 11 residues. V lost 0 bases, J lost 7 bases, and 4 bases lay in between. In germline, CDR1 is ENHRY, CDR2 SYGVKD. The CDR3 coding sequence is TGTGCCATCAGTGAGTCTCAAGAGCAGTACTTC. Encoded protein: CAISESQEQYF.

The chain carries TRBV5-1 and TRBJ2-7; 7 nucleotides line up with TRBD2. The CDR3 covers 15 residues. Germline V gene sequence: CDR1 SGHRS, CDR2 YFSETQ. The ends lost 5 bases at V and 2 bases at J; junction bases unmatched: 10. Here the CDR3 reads CASSVGGSITYEQYF. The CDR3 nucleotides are TGCGCCAGCAGTGTGGGCGGGAGCATCACCTACGAGCAGTACTTC.

This CDR3 reads CASSEPGLATYEQYF. DNA of the CDR3: TGTGCCAGCAGTGAACCGGGACTAGCGACTTACGAGCAGTACTTC. This chain uses TRBV25-1 with TRBJ2-7; 10 bases are a match to TRBD2. Germline V CDR1 and CDR2: MGHDK, SYGVNS. V lost 2 bases and J lost 4; bases outside the gene matches: 5. CDR3 length: 15 amino acids.

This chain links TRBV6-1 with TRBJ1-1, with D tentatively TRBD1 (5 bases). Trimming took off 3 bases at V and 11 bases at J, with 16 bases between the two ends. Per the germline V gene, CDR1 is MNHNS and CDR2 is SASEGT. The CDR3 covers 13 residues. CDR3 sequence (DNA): TGTGCCAGCAGTGAGGATCTCCTCGGGGCCGCTTTCTTT. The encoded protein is CASSEDLLGAAFF.